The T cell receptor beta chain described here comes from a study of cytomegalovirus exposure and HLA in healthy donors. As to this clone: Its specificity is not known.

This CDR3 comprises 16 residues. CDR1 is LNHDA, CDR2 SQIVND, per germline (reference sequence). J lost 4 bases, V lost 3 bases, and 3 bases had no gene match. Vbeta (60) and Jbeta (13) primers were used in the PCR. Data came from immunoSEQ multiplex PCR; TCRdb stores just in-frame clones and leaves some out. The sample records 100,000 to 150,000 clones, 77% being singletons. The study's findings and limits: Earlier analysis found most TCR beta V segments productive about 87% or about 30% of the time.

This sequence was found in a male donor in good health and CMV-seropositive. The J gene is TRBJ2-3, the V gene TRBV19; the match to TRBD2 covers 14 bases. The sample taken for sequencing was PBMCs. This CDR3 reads CASSIWTSGRSDTQYF. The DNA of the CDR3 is TGTGCCAGTAGTATCTGGACTAGCGGGAGGTCAGATACGCAGTATTTT.